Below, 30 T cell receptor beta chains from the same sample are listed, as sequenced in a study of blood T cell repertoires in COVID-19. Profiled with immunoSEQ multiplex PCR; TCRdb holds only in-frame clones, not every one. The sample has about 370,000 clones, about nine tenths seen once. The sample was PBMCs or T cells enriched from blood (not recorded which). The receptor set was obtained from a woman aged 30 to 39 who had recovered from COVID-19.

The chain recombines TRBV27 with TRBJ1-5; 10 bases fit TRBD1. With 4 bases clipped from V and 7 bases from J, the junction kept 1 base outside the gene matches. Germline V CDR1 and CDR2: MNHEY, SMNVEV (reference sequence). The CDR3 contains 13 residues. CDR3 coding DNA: TGTGCCAGCAGTTGGACAGGGGGGCAGCCCCAGCATTTT. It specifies CASSWTGGQPQHF.

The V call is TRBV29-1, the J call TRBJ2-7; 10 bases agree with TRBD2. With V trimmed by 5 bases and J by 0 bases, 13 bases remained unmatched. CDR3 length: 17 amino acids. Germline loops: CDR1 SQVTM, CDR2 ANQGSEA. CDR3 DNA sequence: TGCAGCGTTCTAGGGACTAGCGATGGTCGGAGCTCCTACGAGCAGTACTTC. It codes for CSVLGTSDGRSSYEQYF.

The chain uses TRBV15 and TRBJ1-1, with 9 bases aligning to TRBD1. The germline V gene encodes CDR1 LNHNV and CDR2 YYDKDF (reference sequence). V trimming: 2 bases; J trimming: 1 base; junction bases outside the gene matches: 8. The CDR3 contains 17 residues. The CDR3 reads CATSRRRTGATNTEAFF. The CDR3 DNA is TGTGCCACCAGCAGACGCCGGACAGGGGCGACGAACACTGAAGCTTTCTTT.

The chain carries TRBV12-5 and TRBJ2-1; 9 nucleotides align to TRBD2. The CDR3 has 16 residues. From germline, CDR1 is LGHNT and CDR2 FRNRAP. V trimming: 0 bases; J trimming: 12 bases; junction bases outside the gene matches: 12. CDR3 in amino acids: CASGLVQRLAADRQFF. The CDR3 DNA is TGTGCTAGTGGTTTGGTACAGAGACTAGCGGCCGACAGGCAGTTCTTC. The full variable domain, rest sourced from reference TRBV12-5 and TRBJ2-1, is DARVTQTPRHKVTEMGQEVTMRCQPILGHNTVFWYRQTMMQGLELLAYFRNRAPLDDSGMPKDRFSAEMPDATLATLKIQPSEPRDSAVYFCASGLVQRLAADRQFFGPGTRLTVL.

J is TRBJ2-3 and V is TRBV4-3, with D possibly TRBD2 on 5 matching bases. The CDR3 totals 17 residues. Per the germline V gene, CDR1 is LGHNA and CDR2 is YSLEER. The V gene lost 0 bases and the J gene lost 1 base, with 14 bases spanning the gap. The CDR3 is CASSQDIRKEGTDTQYF. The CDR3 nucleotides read TGCGCCAGCAGCCAAGATATAAGAAAGGAGGGCACAGATACGCAGTATTTT.

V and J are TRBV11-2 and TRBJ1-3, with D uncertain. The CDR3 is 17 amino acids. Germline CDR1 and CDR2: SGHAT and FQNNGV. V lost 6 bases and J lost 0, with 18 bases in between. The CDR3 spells CASRLQREFVSGNTIYF. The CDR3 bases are TGTGCCAGCAGACTACAAAGGGAGTTCGTCTCTGGAAACACCATATATTTT.

The CDR3 DNA follows: TGCGCCAGCAGCTTGTCAGGGTCAAACTATGGCTACACCTTC. Amino acids: CASSLSGSNYGYTF. The genes are TRBV5-1 and TRBJ1-2; D is perhaps TRBD1 (5 bases). V lost 1 base, J lost 2 bases, and 9 bases lay in between. Germline CDR1 is SGHRS and CDR2 is YFSETQ. The CDR3 extends over 14 amino acids.

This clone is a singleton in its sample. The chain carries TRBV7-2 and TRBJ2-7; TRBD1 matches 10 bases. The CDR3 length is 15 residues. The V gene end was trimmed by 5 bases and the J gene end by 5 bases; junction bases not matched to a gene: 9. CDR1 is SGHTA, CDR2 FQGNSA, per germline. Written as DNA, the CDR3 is TGTGCCAGCAGCCCATGGACAGGGGGGAGCAACGAGCAGTACTTC. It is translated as CASSPWTGGSNEQYF.

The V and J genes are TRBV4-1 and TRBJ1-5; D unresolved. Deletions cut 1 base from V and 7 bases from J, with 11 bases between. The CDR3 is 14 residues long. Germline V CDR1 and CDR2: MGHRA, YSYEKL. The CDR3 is CASSQVEGGQPQHF. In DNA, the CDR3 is TGCGCCAGCAGCCAAGTGGAGGGTGGCCAGCCCCAGCATTTT.

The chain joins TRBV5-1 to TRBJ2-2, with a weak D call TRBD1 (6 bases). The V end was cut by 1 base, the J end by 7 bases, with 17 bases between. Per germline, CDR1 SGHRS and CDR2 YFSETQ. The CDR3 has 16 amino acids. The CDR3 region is CASSLNTGNRNGELFF. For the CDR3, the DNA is TGCGCCAGCAGCTTGAATACAGGGAATCGGAACGGGGAGCTGTTTTTT.

The DNA for the CDR3 is TGCGCCAGCAGCTTGGCCCTTAACACTGAAGCTTTCTTT. Translation: CASSLALNTEAFF. V gene TRBV5-1 combines with J gene TRBJ1-1; D is unclear. The CDR3 sequence is 13 residues long. Trimming took off 0 bases at V and 2 bases at J, with 5 bases between the two ends. In germline, CDR1 is SGHRS, CDR2 YFSETQ.

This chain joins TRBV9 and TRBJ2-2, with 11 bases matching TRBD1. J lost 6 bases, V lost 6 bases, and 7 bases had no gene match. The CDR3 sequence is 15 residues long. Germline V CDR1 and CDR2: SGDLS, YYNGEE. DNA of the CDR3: TGTGCCAGCAATGGACAGGGGGCTATCGCCGGGGAGCTGTTTTTT. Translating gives CASNGQGAIAGELFF.

CDR3 amino acids: CASSPDGRRESPLHF. The DNA for the CDR3 is TGTGCCAGCAGCCCGGACGGACGCCGGGAGTCACCCCTCCACTTT. The chain is built from TRBV7-2 and TRBJ1-6; no reliable D call. In germline, CDR1 is SGHTA, CDR2 FQGNSA. This CDR3 spans 15 amino acids. Trimming left V 5 bases short and J 10 bases short, with 18 bases between.

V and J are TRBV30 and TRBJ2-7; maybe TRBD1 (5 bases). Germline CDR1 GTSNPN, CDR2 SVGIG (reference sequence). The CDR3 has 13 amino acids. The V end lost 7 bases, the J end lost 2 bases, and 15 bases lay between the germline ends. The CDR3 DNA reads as TGTGCCTCCAGTAGGACATTTACCTACGAGCAGTACTTC. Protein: CASSRTFTYEQYF.

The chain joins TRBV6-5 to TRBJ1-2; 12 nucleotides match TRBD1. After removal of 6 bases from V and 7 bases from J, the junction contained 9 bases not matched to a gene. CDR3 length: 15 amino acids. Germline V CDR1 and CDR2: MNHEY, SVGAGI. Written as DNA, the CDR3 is TGTGCCAGCAGCGAGCCGGGACAGGGGGCGCTTGGCTACACCTTC. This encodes CASSEPGQGALGYTF.

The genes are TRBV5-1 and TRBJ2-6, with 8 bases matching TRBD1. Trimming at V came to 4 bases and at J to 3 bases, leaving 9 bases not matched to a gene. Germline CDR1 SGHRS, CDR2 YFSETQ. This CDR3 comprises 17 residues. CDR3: CASSPQNRGDGANVLTF. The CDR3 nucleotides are TGCGCCAGCAGCCCTCAAAACAGGGGGGATGGGGCCAACGTCCTGACTTTC. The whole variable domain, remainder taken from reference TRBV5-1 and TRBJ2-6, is KAGVTQTPRYLIKTRGQQVTLSCSPISGHRSVSWYQQTPGQGLQFLFEYFSETQRNKGNFPGRFSGRQFSNSRSEMNVSTLELGDSALYLCASSPQNRGDGANVLTFGAGSRLTVL.

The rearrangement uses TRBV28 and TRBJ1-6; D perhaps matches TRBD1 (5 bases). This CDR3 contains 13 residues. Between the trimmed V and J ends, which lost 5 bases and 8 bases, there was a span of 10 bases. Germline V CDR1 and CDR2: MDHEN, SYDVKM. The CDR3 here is CASSKPTDSPLHF. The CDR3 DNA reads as TGTGCCAGCAGTAAACCGACAGATTCACCCCTCCACTTT. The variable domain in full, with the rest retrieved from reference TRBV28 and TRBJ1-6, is DVKVTQSSRYLVKRTGEKVFLECVQDMDHENMFWYRQDPGLGLRLIYFSYDVKMKEKGDIPEGYSVSREKKERFSLILESASTNQTSMYLCASSKPTDSPLHFGNGTRLTVT.

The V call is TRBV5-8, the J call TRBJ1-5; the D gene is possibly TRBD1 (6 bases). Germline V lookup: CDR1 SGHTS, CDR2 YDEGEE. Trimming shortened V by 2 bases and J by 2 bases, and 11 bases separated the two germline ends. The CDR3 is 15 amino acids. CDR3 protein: CASSFEGGGNQPQHF. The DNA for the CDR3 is TGTGCCAGCAGCTTCGAAGGGGGAGGCAATCAGCCCCAGCATTTT. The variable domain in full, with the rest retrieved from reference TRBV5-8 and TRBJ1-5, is EAGVTQSPTHLIKTRGQQATLRCSPISGHTSVYWYQQALGLGLQFLLWYDEGEERNRGNFPPRFSGRQFPNYSSELNVNALELEDSALYLCASSFEGGGNQPQHFGDGTRLSIL.

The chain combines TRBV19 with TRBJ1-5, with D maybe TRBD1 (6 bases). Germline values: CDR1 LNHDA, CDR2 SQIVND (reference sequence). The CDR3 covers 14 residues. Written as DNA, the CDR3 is TGTGCTGCTGGGATCACAGGGAGCAATCAGCCCCAGCATTTT. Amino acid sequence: CAAGITGSNQPQHF.

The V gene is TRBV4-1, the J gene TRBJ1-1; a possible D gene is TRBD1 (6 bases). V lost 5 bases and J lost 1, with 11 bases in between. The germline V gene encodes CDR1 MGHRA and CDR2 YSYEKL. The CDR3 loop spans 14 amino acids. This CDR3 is CASSYRVRNTEAFF. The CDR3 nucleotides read TGCGCCAGCAGCTACAGGGTTCGGAACACTGAAGCTTTCTTT.

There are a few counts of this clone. CDR3 coding DNA: TGTGCCACCGCAGGTTTTTTGTACAATGAGCAGTTCTTC. Its protein is CATAGFLYNEQFF. The chain uses TRBV24-1 and TRBJ2-1; D is unresolved. The CDR3 length is 13 residues. Germline CDR1 is KGHDR and CDR2 is SFDVKD. Trimming shortened V by 9 bases and J by 4 bases, and 12 bases separated the two germline ends.

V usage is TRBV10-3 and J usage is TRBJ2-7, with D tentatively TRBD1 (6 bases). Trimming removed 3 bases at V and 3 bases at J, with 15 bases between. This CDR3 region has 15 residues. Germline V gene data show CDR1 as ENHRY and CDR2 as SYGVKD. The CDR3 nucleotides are TGTGCCATCAGTGATGTAGGACAGCGAGTCTACGAGCAGTACTTC. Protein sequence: CAISDVGQRVYEQYF.

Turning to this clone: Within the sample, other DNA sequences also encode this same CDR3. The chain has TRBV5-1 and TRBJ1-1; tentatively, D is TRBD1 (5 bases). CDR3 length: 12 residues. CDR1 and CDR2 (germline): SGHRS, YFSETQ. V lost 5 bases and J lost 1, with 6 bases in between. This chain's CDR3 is CASSTGNTEAFF. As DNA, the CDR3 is TGCGCCAGCAGTACAGGGAACACTGAAGCTTTCTTT.

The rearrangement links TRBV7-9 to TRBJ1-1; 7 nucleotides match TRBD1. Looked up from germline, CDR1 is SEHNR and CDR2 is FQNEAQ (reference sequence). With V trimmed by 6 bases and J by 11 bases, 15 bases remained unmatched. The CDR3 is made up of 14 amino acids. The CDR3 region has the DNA TGTGCCAGCAGAAACCTCCGGCAGGGGGAATCGGCTTTCTTT. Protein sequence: CASRNLRQGESAFF. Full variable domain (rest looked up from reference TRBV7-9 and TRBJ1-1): DTGVSQNPRHKITKRGQNVTFRCDPISEHNRLYWYRQTLGQGPEFLTYFQNEAQLEKSRLLSDRFSAERPKGSFSTLEIQRTEQGDSAMYLCASRNLRQGESAFFGQGTRLTVV.

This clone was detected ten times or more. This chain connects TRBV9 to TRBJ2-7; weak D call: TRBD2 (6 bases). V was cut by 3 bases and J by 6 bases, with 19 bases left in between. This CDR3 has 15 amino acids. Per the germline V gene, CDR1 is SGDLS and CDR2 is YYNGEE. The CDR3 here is CASSDRDSGRAEQYF. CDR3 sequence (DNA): TGTGCCAGCAGCGACCGGGACTCGGGCCGGGCCGAGCAGTACTTC.

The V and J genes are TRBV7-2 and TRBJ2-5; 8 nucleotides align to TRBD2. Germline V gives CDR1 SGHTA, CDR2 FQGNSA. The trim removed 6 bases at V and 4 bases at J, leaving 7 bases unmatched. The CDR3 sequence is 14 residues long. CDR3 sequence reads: CASSSGLAVETQYF. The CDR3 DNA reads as TGTGCCAGCAGTTCCGGACTAGCCGTAGAGACCCAGTACTTC.

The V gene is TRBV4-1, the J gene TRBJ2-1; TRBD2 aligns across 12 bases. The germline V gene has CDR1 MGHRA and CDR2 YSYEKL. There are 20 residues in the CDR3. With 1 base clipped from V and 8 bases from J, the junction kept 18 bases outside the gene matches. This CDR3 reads CASSQAIGAGTSGRYDEQFF. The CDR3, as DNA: TGCGCCAGCAGCCAAGCGATCGGGGCCGGGACTAGCGGGCGGTACGATGAGCAGTTCTTC.

CDR3 coding DNA: TGTGCCAGCAGTCCGGGACAGAGAACCAATGTCTACACCTTC. Translating gives CASSPGQRTNVYTF. V usage is TRBV5-4 and J usage is TRBJ1-2; TRBD1 agrees at 7 bases. CDR1 and CDR2 (germline): SGHNT, YYREEE (reference sequence). The V gene end was trimmed by 5 bases and the J gene end by 10 bases; junction bases not matched to a gene: 14. This CDR3 has 14 residues.

CDR3 loop: CASLGSLTSGSRVGYEQYF. The DNA for the CDR3 is TGTGCCAGCCTAGGATCCCTGACTAGCGGGAGTAGGGTGGGCTACGAGCAGTACTTC. V gene TRBV2 combines with J gene TRBJ2-7; 12 bases align to TRBD2. V was pared by 8 bases and J by 3 bases, with 20 bases of the junction left unmatched. In germline, CDR1 is SNHLY, CDR2 FYNNEI. CDR3 size: 19 residues.

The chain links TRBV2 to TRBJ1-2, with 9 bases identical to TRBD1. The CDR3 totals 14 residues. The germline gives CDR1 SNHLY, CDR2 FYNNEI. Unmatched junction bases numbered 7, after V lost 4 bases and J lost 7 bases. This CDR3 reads CASSASEDRGGYTF. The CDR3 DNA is TGTGCCAGCAGTGCGTCTGAGGACAGGGGTGGCTACACCTTC.